This is a list of T cell receptor beta chains from one sample in a study of cytomegalovirus exposure and HLA in healthy donors. Data came from immunoSEQ multiplex PCR; TCRdb stores just in-frame clones and leaves some out. In the table there are roughly 100,000 clones, 75% to 85% of which are singletons. The sequenced sample consisted of PBMCs. All receptors come from a woman between 18 and 30 years old in good health and CMV-seropositive. CDR3s include the opening cysteine and the closing phenylalanine or tryptophan. Each record gives: clone size, J gene, V gene, CDR3 length, D gene, CDR3 protein, CDR3 DNA. A D gene is named only where the DNA matches it firmly. Clone sizes are given selectively: once, few, many, or a class where the clone is expanded.

>few|TRBJ2-5|TRBV9|17|-
CASSVDPLGTTKETQYF
TGTGCCAGCAGCGTAGACCCCCTCGGGACAACAAAAGAGACCCAGTACTTC
>few|TRBJ2-7|TRBV7-9|13|TRBD2
CASFGGGSYEQYF
TGTGCCAGCTTCGGGGGAGGGTCCTACGAGCAGTACTTC
>-|TRBJ1-1|TRBV29-1|10|-
CSGFGGAAFF
TGCAGCGGCTTCGGGGGGGCCGCTTTCTTT
>-|TRBJ2-5|TRBV6-4|17|-
CASSDSADSRYQETQYF
TGTGCCAGCAGTGACTCCGCGGACAGTAGGTACCAAGAGACCCAGTACTTC
>-|TRBJ2-1|TRBV9|15|-
CASSVVGLHYNEQFF
TGTGCCAGCAGCGTAGTCGGACTACACTACAATGAGCAGTTCTTC
>-|TRBJ1-2|TRBV19|14|TRBD1
CASSSTGGNYGYTF
TGTGCCAGTAGTTCCACAGGGGGCAACTATGGCTACACCTTC
>-|TRBJ1-1|TRBV9|15|-
CASSAYSGLNTEAFF
TGTGCCAGCAGCGCCTACTCAGGGTTGAACACTGAAGCTTTCTTT
>-|TRBJ2-2|TRBV9|19|TRBD2
CASSERVGGLAENTGELFF
TGTGCCAGCAGCGAGCGGGTGGGCGGGCTAGCGGAAAACACCGGGGAGCTGTTTTTT
>-|TRBJ2-7|TRBV15|14|-
CATSSWAVLYEQYF
TGTGCCACCAGCAGTTGGGCAGTACTCTACGAGCAGTACTTC
>once|TRBJ2-7|TRBV23-1|18|TRBD1
CASSQPTGGIFLLYEQYF
TGCGCCAGCAGTCAGCCGACAGGGGGAATTTTCCTTCTCTACGAGCAGTACTTC